The 15 T cell receptor beta chains given below trace back to one sample, sequenced in a study of T cell repertoires in cytomegalovirus infection. Each CDR3 protein is one row after TCRdb ran MiXCR on the reads. The repertoire includes approximately 990,000 distinct CDR3 sequences, roughly 31% of them detected once, and around an eighth sits in the top ten. The antigens of these receptors remain unknown. This sample comprised cultured CD8+ T cells from PBMCs, obtained from culture after CMV antigen stimulation. The origin of the receptors is a human donor in good health (CMV status not recorded). Some clones in this sample may be carry-over from other donors' samples.

In its sample, this clonotype was seen many times. The V and J genes are TRBV20-1 and TRBJ1-1; D perhaps matches TRBD1 (5 bases). V was cut by 0 bases and J by 3 bases, with 14 bases left in between. The CDR3 is 15 residues long. Germline V gene sequence: CDR1 DFQATT, CDR2 SNEGSKA (reference sequence). CDR3 amino acids: CSARDWSRGDTEAFF. The CDR3 coding sequence is TGCAGTGCTAGAGATTGGTCTCGAGGGGACACTGAAGCTTTCTTT.

This clonotype was detected once. V and J are TRBV10-3 and TRBJ1-2, with D unclear. Germline CDR1 reads ENHRY; CDR2 reads SYGVKD. The CDR3 loop spans 15 amino acids. V dropped 3 bases and J dropped 6 bases, with 17 bases sitting between them. The CDR3 bases are TGTGCCATCAGTGACGAGGGTAACAGCTTTAATGGCTACACCTTC. It codes for CAISDEGNSFNGYTF.

The sample holds a few counts of this clonotype. V is TRBV14 and J is TRBJ2-1, with a weak D call TRBD2 (6 bases). Per the germline V gene, CDR1 is SGHDN and CDR2 is FVKESK. CDR3 length: 16 amino acids. Between the trimmed V and J ends, which lost 3 bases and 5 bases, there was a span of 17 bases. CDR3 nucleotides: TGTGCCAGCAGCCAGATCTTGTGGGGGGTCAACAATGAGCAGTTCTTC. This gives the protein CASSQILWGVNNEQFF.

This clonotype has just a few counts. This chain links TRBV7-9 with TRBJ1-1, with a tentative D call TRBD1 (6 bases). Deletions cut 1 base from V and 1 base from J, with 16 bases between. The CDR3 is 17 amino acids. CDR1 and CDR2 (germline): SEHNR, FQNEAQ (reference sequence). CDR3 nucleotides: TGTGCCAGCAGCTTAGGAGCCCTGACAGGAGAGAACACTGAAGCTTTCTTT. Protein sequence: CASSLGALTGENTEAFF.

The V and J genes are TRBV5-6 and TRBJ1-1; perhaps TRBD1 as D (5 bases). Germline-derived CDR1 and CDR2 are SGHDT and YYEEEE. The CDR3 totals 13 residues. V lost 2 bases and J lost 7, with 12 bases in between. CDR3 region: CASSLGATGEAFF. In nucleotides, the CDR3 is TGTGCCAGCAGCTTAGGGGCCACAGGTGAAGCTTTCTTT.

The chain recombines TRBV24-1 with TRBJ2-1; D is unclear. V was trimmed by 2 bases and J by 0 bases, leaving 10 bases between them. CDR3 length: 16 residues. From germline, CDR1 is KGHDR and CDR2 SFDVKD. Here the CDR3 DNA reads TGTGCCACCAGTGATTCCAGGTCGAGCTCCTACAATGAGCAGTTCTTC. This codes for CATSDSRSSSYNEQFF.

This clonotype was seen a few times. The J gene is TRBJ1-2, the V gene TRBV12-3 or TRBV12-4; D perhaps matches TRBD1 (5 bases). The CDR3 is made up of 13 amino acids. Trimming removed 7 bases from V and 3 bases from J, with 12 bases in between. Here the CDR3 DNA reads TGTGCCAGCATGCAGGGATTTTACTATGGCTACACCTTC. It yields the protein CASMQGFYYGYTF.

This clonotype appeared a few times. The chain employs TRBV27 and TRBJ1-5; D uncertain. This CDR3 region has 13 residues. Trimming pared 2 bases from V and 7 bases from J, leaving 9 bases between. Germline loops: CDR1 MNHEY, CDR2 SMNVEV (reference sequence). CDR3 sequence reads: CASSLMADQPQHF. The DNA of the CDR3 is TGTGCCAGCAGTTTAATGGCAGACCAGCCCCAGCATTTT.

As regards this clonotype: This clone may be a read error of a much larger clone one base away. This chain joins TRBV7-2 and TRBJ2-1; 9 bases line up with TRBD2. Per germline, CDR1 SGHTA and CDR2 FQGNSA. There are 16 residues in the CDR3. The CDR3 DNA sequence: TGTGCCAACAGCCTACGACTTAGCGGGAGTTTTAATGAGCAGTTCTTC. The encoded protein is CANSLRLSGSFNEQFF.

This chain links TRBV6-5 with TRBJ2-2; D gene unclear. Per the germline V gene, CDR1 is MNHEY and CDR2 is SVGAGI. The CDR3 is made up of 17 amino acids. V was cut by 0 bases and J by 0 bases, with 11 bases left in between. This chain's CDR3 is CASSYSTAAANTGELFF. In DNA form, the CDR3 reads TGTGCCAGCAGTTACTCGACGGCAGCCGCGAACACCGGGGAGCTGTTTTTT.

The chain uses TRBV6-2 or TRBV6-3 and TRBJ2-7; TRBD2 agrees at 14 bases. In germline, CDR1 is MNHEY, CDR2 SVGEGT. Trimming cost V 7 bases and J 3 bases; bases outside gene matches: 8. The CDR3 contains 16 residues. DNA of the CDR3: TGTGCCAGCACCTTCGGACTAGCGGGGGGCCTCTACGAGCAGTACGTC. Its translation: CASTFGLAGGLYEQYV.

This clonotype was detected once. This chain connects TRBV9 to TRBJ2-7; 12 nucleotides line up with TRBD2. Trimming cost V 3 bases and J 3 bases; bases outside gene matches: 4. Germline V gene lookup returns CDR1 SGDLS and CDR2 YYNGEE. This CDR3 is built from 15 residues. CDR3 protein: CASSDGTSGYYEQYF. The CDR3 DNA is TGTGCCAGCAGCGATGGGACTAGCGGGTACTACGAGCAGTACTTC.

This clonotype was seen more than once but under ten times. This sequence joins TRBV12-3 or TRBV12-4 and TRBJ1-3; 7 bases map to TRBD1. V gave up 6 bases and J gave up 0 bases; unmatched junction bases: 8. The CDR3 consists of 16 residues. The CDR3 nucleotides read TGTGCCAGCAGCTCGGGACAGAGCTTCTCTGGAAACACCATATATTTT. Translated, it gives CASSSGQSFSGNTIYF.

The chain combines TRBV11-2 with TRBJ2-3, with 8 bases that match TRBD2. This CDR3 has 15 amino acids. The ends lost 6 bases at V and 2 bases at J; junction bases unmatched: 7. Germline CDR1 reads SGHAT; CDR2 reads FQNNGV. The DNA of the CDR3 is TGTGCCAGCAGTCTTAGCGGGGTACCCACAGATACGCAGTATTTT. Translated: CASSLSGVPTDTQYF.

This clonotype was counted between two and nine times. The chain has TRBV7-9 and TRBJ2-1; 9 bases map to TRBD2. The CDR3 loop spans 16 amino acids. The trim removed 5 bases at V and 4 bases at J, leaving 9 bases unmatched. Germline assignment: CDR1 SEHNR and CDR2 FQNEAQ (reference sequence). In nucleotides, the CDR3 is TGTGCCAGCAGCACGCCGAGCGGGGGGAATTACAATGAGCAGTTCTTC. Protein: CASSTPSGGNYNEQFF.